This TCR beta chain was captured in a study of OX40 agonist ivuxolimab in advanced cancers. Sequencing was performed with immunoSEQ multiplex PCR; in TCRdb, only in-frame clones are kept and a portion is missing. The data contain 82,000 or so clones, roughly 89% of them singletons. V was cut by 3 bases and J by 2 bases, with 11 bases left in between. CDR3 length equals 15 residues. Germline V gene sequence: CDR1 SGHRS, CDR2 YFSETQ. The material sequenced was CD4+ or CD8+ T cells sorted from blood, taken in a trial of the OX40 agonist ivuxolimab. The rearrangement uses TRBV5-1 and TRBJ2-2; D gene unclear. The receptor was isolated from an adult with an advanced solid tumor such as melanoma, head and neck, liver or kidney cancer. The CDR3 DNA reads TGCGCCAGCAGCTCAGTTAGGAGTAACACCGGGGAGCTGTTTTTT. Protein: CASSSVRSNTGELFF.